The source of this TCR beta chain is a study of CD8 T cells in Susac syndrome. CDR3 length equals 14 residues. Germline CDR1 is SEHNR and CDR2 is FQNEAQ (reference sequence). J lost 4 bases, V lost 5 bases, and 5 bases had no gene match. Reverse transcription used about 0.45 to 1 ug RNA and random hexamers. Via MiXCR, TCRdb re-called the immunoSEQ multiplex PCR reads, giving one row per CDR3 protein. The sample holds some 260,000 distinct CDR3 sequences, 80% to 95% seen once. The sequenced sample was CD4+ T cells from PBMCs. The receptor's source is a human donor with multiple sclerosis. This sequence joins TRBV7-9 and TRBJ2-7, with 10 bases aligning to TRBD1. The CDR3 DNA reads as TGTGCCAGCAGCCGCCGGGACAGGGGTTACGAGCAGTACTTC. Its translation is CASSRRDRGYEQYF.